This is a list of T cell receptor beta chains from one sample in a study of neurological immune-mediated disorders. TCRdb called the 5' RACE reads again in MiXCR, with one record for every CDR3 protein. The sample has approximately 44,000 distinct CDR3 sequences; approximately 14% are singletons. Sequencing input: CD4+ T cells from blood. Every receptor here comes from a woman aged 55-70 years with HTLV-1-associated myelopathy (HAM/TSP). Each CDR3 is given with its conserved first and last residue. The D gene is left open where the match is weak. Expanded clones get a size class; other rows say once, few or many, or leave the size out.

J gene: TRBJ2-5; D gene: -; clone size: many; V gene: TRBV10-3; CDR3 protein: CAISDKYQETQYF; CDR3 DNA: TGTGCCATCAGTGATAAGTACCAAGAGACCCAGTACTTC
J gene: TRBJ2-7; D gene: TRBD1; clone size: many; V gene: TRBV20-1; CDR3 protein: CSAQGQGRSYEQYF; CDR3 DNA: TGCAGTGCCCAAGGACAGGGTCGGTCCTACGAGCAGTACTTC
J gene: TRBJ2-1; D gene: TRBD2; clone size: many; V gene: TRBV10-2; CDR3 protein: CASSESGLAGGRGEQFF; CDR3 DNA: TGCGCCAGCAGTGAGTCGGGACTAGCGGGGGGCCGGGGTGAGCAGTTCTTC
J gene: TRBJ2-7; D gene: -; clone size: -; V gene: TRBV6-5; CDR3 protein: CATTLAGTGNEQYF; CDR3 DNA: TGTGCCACCACCCTGGCAGGGACGGGCAACGAGCAGTACTTC
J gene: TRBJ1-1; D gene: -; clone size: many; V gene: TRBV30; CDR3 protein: CACPRGSTEAFF; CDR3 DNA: TGTGCCTGCCCCAGGGGATCCACTGAAGCTTTCTTT
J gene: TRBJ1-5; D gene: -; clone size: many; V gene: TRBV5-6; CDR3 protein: CASSRMQGNQPQHF; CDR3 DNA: TGTGCCAGCAGCCGAATGCAGGGCAATCAGCCCCAGCATTTT
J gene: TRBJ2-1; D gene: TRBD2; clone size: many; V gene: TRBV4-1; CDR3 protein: CASSQLAGGPGKQFF; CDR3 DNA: TGCGCCAGCAGCCAACTAGCGGGGGGGCCGGGGAAGCAGTTCTTC
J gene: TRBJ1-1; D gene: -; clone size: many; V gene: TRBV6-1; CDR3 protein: CASSEWGRQSEAFF; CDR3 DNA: TGTGCCAGCAGTGAATGGGGGCGGCAGTCTGAAGCTTTCTTT
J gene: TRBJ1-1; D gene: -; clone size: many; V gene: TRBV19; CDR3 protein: CASSARTESTEAFF; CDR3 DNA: TGTGCCAGTAGTGCCCGGACTGAGTCGACTGAAGCTTTCTTT
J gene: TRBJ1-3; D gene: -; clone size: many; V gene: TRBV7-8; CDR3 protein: CASSFLDSGGGGGNTIYF; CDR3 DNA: TGTGCCAGCAGCTTTTTAGATTCGGGGGGAGGAGGAGGAAACACCATATATTTT
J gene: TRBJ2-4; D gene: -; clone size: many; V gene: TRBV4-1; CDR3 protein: CASSQRISGRLAKNIQYF; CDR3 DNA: TGCGCCAGCAGCCAAAGGATCTCAGGGAGGCTAGCCAAAAACATTCAGTACTTC
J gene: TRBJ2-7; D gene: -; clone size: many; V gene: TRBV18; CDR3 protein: CASSPPVTYEQYF; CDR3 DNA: TGTGCCAGCTCACCACCCGTAACCTACGAGCAGTACTTC
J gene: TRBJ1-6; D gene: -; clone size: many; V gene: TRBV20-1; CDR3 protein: CSASSGINSPLHF; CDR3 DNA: TGCAGTGCTAGCTCAGGGATAAATTCACCCCTCCACTTT
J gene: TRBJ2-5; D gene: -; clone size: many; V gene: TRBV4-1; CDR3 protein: CASSQDVGSTNQETQYF; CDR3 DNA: TGCGCCAGCAGCCAAGATGTCGGCAGTACCAACCAAGAGACCCAGTACTTC
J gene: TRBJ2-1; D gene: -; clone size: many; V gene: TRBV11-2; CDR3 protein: CASSLQFGGHNEQFF; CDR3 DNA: TGTGCCAGCAGCTTACAGTTCGGGGGGCACAATGAGCAGTTCTTC
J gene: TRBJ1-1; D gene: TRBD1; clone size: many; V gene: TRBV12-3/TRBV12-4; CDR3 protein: CASSLESGGANTEAFF; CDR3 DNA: TGTGCCAGCAGTTTAGAGTCAGGGGGCGCGAACACTGAAGCTTTCTTT
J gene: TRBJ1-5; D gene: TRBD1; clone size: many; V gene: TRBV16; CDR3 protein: CASSPRQGVQPQHF; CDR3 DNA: TGTGCCAGCAGCCCCCGACAGGGGGTTCAGCCCCAGCATTTT
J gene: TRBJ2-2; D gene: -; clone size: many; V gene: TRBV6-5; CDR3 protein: CASSAPGRGGELFF; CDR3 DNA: TGTGCCAGCAGTGCTCCGGGGCGGGGCGGGGAGCTGTTTTTT
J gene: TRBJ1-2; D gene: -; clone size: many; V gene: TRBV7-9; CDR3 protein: CASSQLDGARGNYGYTF; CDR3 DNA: TGTGCCAGCAGCCAATTGGACGGAGCGAGGGGTAACTATGGCTACACCTTC
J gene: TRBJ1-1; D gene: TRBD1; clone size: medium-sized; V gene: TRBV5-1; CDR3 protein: CASSLGTGPNYF; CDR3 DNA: TGCGCCAGCAGCTTAGGGACAGGGCCCAACTACTTT
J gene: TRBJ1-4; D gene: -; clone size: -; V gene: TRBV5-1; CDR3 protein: CASSLESGVYEKLFF; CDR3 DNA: TGCGCCAGCAGCTTGGAGTCAGGGGTTTATGAAAAACTGTTTTTT
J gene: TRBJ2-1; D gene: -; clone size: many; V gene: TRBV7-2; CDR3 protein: CASSLAVRVYNEQFF; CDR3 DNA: TGTGCCAGCAGCTTAGCGGTCCGGGTCTACAATGAGCAGTTCTTC
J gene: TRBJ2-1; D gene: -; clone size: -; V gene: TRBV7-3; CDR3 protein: CASSLMWGNYQFF; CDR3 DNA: TGTGCCAGCAGCTTAATGTGGGGGAATTATCAGTTCTTC
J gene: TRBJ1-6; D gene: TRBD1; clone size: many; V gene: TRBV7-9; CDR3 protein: CASSQFGQGGGSPLHF; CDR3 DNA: TGTGCCAGCAGCCAATTTGGACAGGGTGGTGGTTCACCCCTCCACTTT
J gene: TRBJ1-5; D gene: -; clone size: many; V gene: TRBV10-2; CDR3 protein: CASSGQYNQPQHF; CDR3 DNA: TGCGCCAGCAGTGGACAGTACAATCAGCCCCAGCATTTT
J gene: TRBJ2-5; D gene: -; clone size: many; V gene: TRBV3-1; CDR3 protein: CASSPLSGTQYF; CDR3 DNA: TGTGCCAGCAGCCCGCTGTCTGGGACCCAGTACTTC
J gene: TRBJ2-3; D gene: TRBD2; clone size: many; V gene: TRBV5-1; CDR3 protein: CASSLGLAGDTQYF; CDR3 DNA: TGCGCCAGCAGCTTGGGACTAGCAGGGGATACGCAGTATTTT
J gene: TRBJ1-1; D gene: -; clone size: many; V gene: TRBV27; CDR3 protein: CASSHQPDINTEAFF; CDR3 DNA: TGTGCCAGCAGTCATCAACCGGACATCAACACTGAAGCTTTCTTT
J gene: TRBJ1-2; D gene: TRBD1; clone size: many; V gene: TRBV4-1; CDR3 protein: CASSQDLGTGRRANYGYTF; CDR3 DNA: TGCGCCAGCAGCCAAGATCTCGGGACAGGGAGGAGAGCTAACTATGGCTACACCTTC
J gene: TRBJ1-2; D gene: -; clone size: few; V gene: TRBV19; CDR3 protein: CASTKLDTFNYGYTF; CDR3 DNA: TGTGCCAGTACCAAACTTGACACCTTCAACTATGGCTACACCTTC
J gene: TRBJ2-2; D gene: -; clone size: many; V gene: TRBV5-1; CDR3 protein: CASSLAVVAGELFF; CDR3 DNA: TGCGCCAGCAGCTTGGCCGTGGTGGCCGGGGAGCTGTTTTTT
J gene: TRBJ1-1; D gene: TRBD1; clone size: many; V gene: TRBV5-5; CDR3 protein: CASSIRPTGQKTEAFF; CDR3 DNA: TGTGCCAGCAGCATAAGACCGACAGGGCAGAAAACTGAAGCTTTCTTT
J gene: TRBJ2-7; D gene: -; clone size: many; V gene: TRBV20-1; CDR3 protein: CSASPPTRGGPEQYF; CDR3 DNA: TGCAGTGCTAGTCCCCCAACACGAGGGGGACCCGAGCAGTACTTC
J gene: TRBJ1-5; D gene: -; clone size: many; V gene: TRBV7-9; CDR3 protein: CASSLDIGGDQPQHF; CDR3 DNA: TGTGCCAGCAGCTTAGATATTGGCGGGGATCAGCCCCAGCATTTT
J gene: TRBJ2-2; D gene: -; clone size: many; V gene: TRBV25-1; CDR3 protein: CASSEYGWFDTGELFF; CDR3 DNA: TGTGCCAGCAGTGAATACGGGTGGTTCGACACCGGGGAGCTGTTTTTT
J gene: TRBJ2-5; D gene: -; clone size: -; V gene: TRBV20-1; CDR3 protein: CSANRQAPFPQYF; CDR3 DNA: TGCAGTGCAAATCGACAGGCCCCATTTCCCCAGTACTTC
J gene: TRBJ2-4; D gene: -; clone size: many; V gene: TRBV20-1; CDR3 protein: CSAPGQAKNIQYF; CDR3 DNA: TGCAGTGCCCCTGGACAGGCCAAAAACATTCAGTACTTC
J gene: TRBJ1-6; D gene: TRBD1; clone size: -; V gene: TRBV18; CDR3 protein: CASSLRGDSDNSPLHF; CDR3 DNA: TGTGCCAGCTCACTCCGAGGGGACAGTGATAATTCACCCCTCCACTTT